Reported below is one T cell receptor beta chain. Its target is unknown. This sample is drawn from a study of CD8+CD57+ T cells in acquired aplastic anemia. Looking at the study overall: DNA recovered from sorted CD4+ and CD8+ cells had a mean of around 3.2 ug.

Points from the study as a whole: Approximately 27 CD8+ CDR3 sequences occurred in both the patients and the controls. Significant differences in CD8+ Simpson's diversity were not observed between patients and controls.

From germline, CDR1 is SGHRS and CDR2 YFSETQ. The CDR3 runs 16 residues. The V and J ends lost 7 bases and 0 bases respectively, with 17 bases between them. Patients who underwent sequencing had shown CD8+CD57+ cell expansion by flow cytometry. The enrolled patients all had severe acquired aplastic anemia. It was genomic DNA that served as the template for profiling TCR beta VDJ and CDR3. TCRdb recomputed calls from the reads with MiXCR, one row per CDR3 protein. The sample has around 430,000 distinct CDR3 sequences, less than 35% seen once. The clonotype originates from a human donor with aplastic anemia. The sequenced sample was sorted CD4+, CD8+, or CD8+CD57+ T cells (not recorded which) from PBMCs. This chain uses TRBV5-1 with TRBJ1-3; D perhaps matches TRBD1 (5 bases). The CDR3 sequence: CASRPGPYGSGNTIYF. CDR3 nucleotides: TGCGCCAGCCGCCCGGGACCCTATGGCTCTGGAAACACCATATATTTT.